This T cell receptor beta chain emerged from a study of blood T cell repertoires in COVID-19. Study-wide background: COVID-19 samples collected from the United States, Italy and Spain covered acute and convalescent phases.

In the original workflow: The authors estimated nucleated cell counts from reference gene primer amplification. Data came from immunoSEQ multiplex PCR; TCRdb stores just in-frame clones and leaves some out. The V and J calls and the clone size are those of that table, but D and trimming were determined from the DNA. The sample records some 260,000 clones, 65% to 80% being singletons. The J segment lost 0 bases and the V segment lost 5 bases, leaving 5 bases of the junction unmatched. The CDR3 runs 16 residues. From germline, CDR1 is SNHLY and CDR2 FYNNEI. The gene calls are TRBV2 and TRBJ2-1; 9 nucleotides line up with TRBD2. This clonotype was obtained from a woman aged 35 to 49 with active or convalescent COVID-19. Sequencing was carried out using peripheral blood. The CDR3 protein is CASSLSGGLSYNEQFF. In nucleotides, the CDR3 is TGTGCCAGCAGTCTTAGCGGGGGTCTCTCCTACAATGAGCAGTTCTTC.